This T cell receptor beta chain was sequenced during a study of radiotherapy plus CTLA-4 blockade in lung cancer. Study-wide context: Across the patients, objective responses occurred in about 19%, and disease control in 30% to 40%.

The method was immunoSEQ multiplex PCR; TCRdb's version includes in-frame clones alone and lacks a portion of them. This table has more than 40,000 clones, 88% appearing once. As concerns this clone: Its matching antigen is unknown.

Whole-study findings and limits: Expansion of tumor-derived TCR clones was observed in blood after radiotherapy plus ipilimumab.

This CDR3 has 14 amino acids. Trimming left V 4 bases short and J 6 bases short, with 18 bases between. The germline CDR1 and CDR2 sequences are GTSNPN and SVGIG (reference sequence). This chain connects TRBV30 to TRBJ1-2; D possibly corresponds to TRBD1 (6 bases). Specimen: peripheral blood, collected from a patient treated with radiotherapy plus ipilimumab. The sequence was collected from a human donor with non-small cell lung cancer whose response to radiotherapy plus ipilimumab could not be evaluated. In nucleotides, the CDR3 is TGTGCCTGGACCTCAGGGGCCGCCTCAAATGGCTACACCTTC. Amino acid sequence: CAWTSGAASNGYTF.